Presented here are 29 T cell receptor beta chains from one specimen sequenced in a study of T cell responses to AZD1222 COVID-19 vaccine (dated by TCRdb to the early 2020s). The sample's time point label, in plain terms: baseline before first vaccination. The library was generated by the immunoSEQ multiplex PCR assay. TCRdb's version of the immuneACCESS table is confined to in-frame rearrangements and falls short of the full clone set. An unresolved V gene accounts for under half of the shortfall where checked; the remainder is of unknown origin. Within this sample are 110,000 or so clones, with approximately 91% of them counted one time only. The top ten clones comprise 6% to 8% of the sample. This material consisted of peripheral blood, taken on day 0 of AZD1222 vaccination. All receptors come from an adult in good health.

The chain employs TRBV25-1 and TRBJ1-5; D is possibly TRBD1 (6 bases). Germline-derived CDR1 and CDR2 are MGHDK and SYGVNS. Trimming shortened V by 7 bases and J by 7 bases, and 14 bases separated the two germline ends. This CDR3 comprises 13 residues. The CDR3 protein is CASNGGRGQPQHF. As DNA, the CDR3 is TGTGCCAGCAATGGGGGCAGAGGACAGCCCCAGCATTTT.

The chain combines TRBV30 with TRBJ2-5; 7 nucleotides agree with TRBD2. V was clipped by 4 bases and J by 4 bases; unmatched bases: 9. Germline V lookup: CDR1 GTSNPN, CDR2 SVGIG (reference sequence). The CDR3 contains 14 residues. The CDR3 DNA is TGTGCCTGGAATCAAGGGTTAGCGGGAGAGACCCAGTACTTC. It yields the protein CAWNQGLAGETQYF.

The V gene is TRBV10-1, the J gene TRBJ1-1; TRBD1 matches 8 bases. Germline V gene data show CDR1 as WNHNN and CDR2 as SYGVQD (reference sequence). CDR3 length equals 12 residues. Unmatched junction bases numbered 2, after V lost 10 bases and J lost 1 base. CDR3: CAKTGGNTEAFF. Written as DNA, the CDR3 is TGCGCCAAAACAGGGGGGAACACTGAAGCTTTCTTT.

The J gene is TRBJ2-2, the V gene TRBV2, with D uncertain. From germline, CDR1 is SNHLY and CDR2 FYNNEI. The ends were cut back, 5 bases at V and 6 bases at J, with 13 bases in the middle. The CDR3 loop spans 14 amino acids. The CDR3 spells CASSPGSNSGELFF. The CDR3 nucleotides read TGTGCCAGCAGTCCGGGCAGCAACTCCGGGGAGCTGTTTTTT. Filled out from reference TRBV2 and TRBJ2-2, the complete variable domain reads EPEVTQTPSHQVTQMGQEVILRCVPISNHLYFYWYRQILGQKVEFLVSFYNNEISEKSEIFDDQFSVERPDGSNFTLKIRSTKLEDSAMYFCASSPGSNSGELFFGEGSRLTVL.

The J gene is TRBJ2-7, the V gene TRBV3-1 (or the pseudogene TRBV3-2); D is unresolved. Germline loops: CDR1 LGHDT, CDR2 YNNKEL (reference sequence). The CDR3 length is 12 residues. V was shortened by 2 bases and J by 2 bases, with 4 bases between the two germline ends. For the CDR3, the DNA is TGTGCCAGCAGCCAAATTCCCTACGAGCAGTACTTC. It specifies CASSQIPYEQYF.

The chain recombines TRBV6-5 with TRBJ1-5; D unclear. Germline CDR1 reads MNHEY; CDR2 reads SVGAGI. This CDR3 region has 15 residues. V lost 2 bases, J lost 0 bases, and 8 bases lay in between. CDR3 region: CASSYDGNSNQPQHF. The CDR3, as DNA: TGTGCCAGCAGTTACGATGGTAATAGCAATCAGCCCCAGCATTTT.

Comments on this clone: Other DNA sequences within the sample encode an identical CDR3. The rearrangement uses TRBV19 and TRBJ1-1; possible D gene TRBD1, 6 bases. The V gene lost 3 bases and the J gene lost 3 bases, with 11 bases spanning the gap. The CDR3 runs 14 residues. CDR1 is LNHDA and CDR2 is SQIVND in the germline V gene (reference sequence). The CDR3 sequence is CASSIGQGYTEAFF. CDR3 DNA: TGTGCCAGTAGTATCGGCCAGGGGTACACTGAAGCTTTCTTT. The full variable domain, in which reference TRBV19 and TRBJ1-1 provide the parts outside the CDR3, is DGGITQSPKYLFRKEGQNVTLSCEQNLNHDAMYWYRQDPGQGLRLIYYSQIVNDFQKGDIAEGYSVSREKKESFPLTVTSAQKNPTAFYLCASSIGQGYTEAFFGQGTRLTVV.

V usage is TRBV19 and J usage is TRBJ2-3; D might be TRBD1 (6 bases). The ends were cut back, 7 bases at V and 5 bases at J, with 7 bases in the middle. This CDR3 is 11 amino acids long. Germline values: CDR1 LNHDA, CDR2 SQIVND (reference sequence). The CDR3 reads CASTTGDTQYF. DNA of the CDR3: TGTGCCAGTACGACAGGAGATACGCAGTATTTT.

This clone was detected only once. The V call is TRBV6-1, the J call TRBJ1-6; the D gene is possibly TRBD1 (5 bases). The germline V and J ends were trimmed by 3 bases and 7 bases, with 19 bases remaining between them. The CDR3 is 17 amino acids. The germline V gene has CDR1 MNHNS and CDR2 SASEGT. The CDR3 nucleotides read TGTGCCAGCAGTGATCCAGTCTTGGGGCCTCGGAATTCACCCCTCCACTTT. Translated: CASSDPVLGPRNSPLHF.

In nucleotides, the CDR3 is TGTGCCAGCAGCCAAGAAGTAGCGGGAGGTGCAGATACGCAGTATTTT. It specifies CASSQEVAGGADTQYF. This chain links TRBV3-1 (or the pseudogene TRBV3-2) with TRBJ2-3, with 10 nucleotides matching TRBD2. Trimming took 0 bases from V and 4 from J; bases not matched to a gene: 4. The CDR3 consists of 16 residues. Germline V gene sequence: CDR1 LGHDT, CDR2 YNNKEL (reference sequence).

This chain uses TRBV2 with TRBJ1-1, with D possibly matching TRBD1 (5 bases). This CDR3 has 13 amino acids. V lost 5 bases, J lost 1 base, and 8 bases lay in between. CDR1 is SNHLY, CDR2 FYNNEI, per germline. In DNA, the CDR3 is TGTGCCAGCAGTTGGGACCCGAACACTGAAGCTTTCTTT. This sequence encodes CASSWDPNTEAFF.

The rearrangement links TRBV5-1 to TRBJ2-5, with D tentatively TRBD2 (5 bases). The germline V and J ends were trimmed by 0 bases and 5 bases, with 14 bases remaining between them. The germline CDR1 and CDR2 sequences are SGHRS and YFSETQ. The CDR3 is 15 amino acids. CDR3 sequence: CASSLGLTRGETQYF. DNA for the CDR3: TGCGCCAGCAGCTTGGGTTTAACTAGAGGGGAGACCCAGTACTTC.

V and J are TRBV10-3 and TRBJ1-5; 11 nucleotides align to TRBD1. CDR3 length: 16 residues. Germline V gene sequence: CDR1 ENHRY, CDR2 SYGVKD. With V trimmed by 7 bases and J by 0 bases, 5 bases remained unmatched. The CDR3 DNA reads as TGTGCCATCAAGTCGGGACAGGGGGATAGCAATCAGCCCCAGCATTTT. Amino acid sequence: CAIKSGQGDSNQPQHF.

CDR3: CATSRDKKTGTNYGYTF. DNA of the CDR3: TGTGCCACCAGCAGAGATAAAAAAACAGGGACCAACTATGGCTACACCTTC. V and J are TRBV15 and TRBJ1-2, with D possibly TRBD1 on 6 matching bases. Looked up from germline, CDR1 is LNHNV and CDR2 is YYDKDF (reference sequence). The V gene lost 0 bases and the J gene lost 2 bases, with 16 bases spanning the gap. The CDR3 spans 17 residues.

The chain recombines TRBV4-3 with TRBJ1-3; 9 bases fit TRBD1. Germline CDR1 and CDR2: LGHNA and YSLEER. Trimming at V came to 1 base and at J to 6 bases, leaving 7 bases not matched to a gene. The CDR3 spans 16 residues. CDR3 residues: CASSQGGQGILNTIYF. For the CDR3, the DNA is TGCGCCAGCAGCCAAGGAGGACAGGGGATATTAAACACCATATATTTT.

The CDR3 DNA reads TGTGCCAGCAGTATCCAACAGGGGGGCTATGGCTACACCTTC. Protein sequence: CASSIQQGGYGYTF. This chain connects TRBV9 to TRBJ1-2; the match to TRBD1 covers 8 bases. After removal of 5 bases from V and 4 bases from J, the junction contained 7 bases not matched to a gene. Germline loops: CDR1 SGDLS, CDR2 YYNGEE. The CDR3 is made up of 14 amino acids.

CDR3 nucleotides: TGTGCCTGGAGTACAGCGGGGGGCACAGATACGCAGTATTTT. It translates to CAWSTAGGTDTQYF. The chain couples TRBV30 to TRBJ2-3; 8 positions match TRBD2. V was pared by 2 bases and J by 1 base, with 2 bases of the junction left unmatched. The CDR3 is 14 amino acids. The germline V gene encodes CDR1 GTSNPN and CDR2 SVGIG (reference sequence).

V is TRBV4-2 and J is TRBJ1-6; D perhaps matches TRBD1 (5 bases). Germline CDR1 LGHNA, CDR2 YNFKEQ. The CDR3 extends over 13 amino acids. V was pared by 4 bases and J by 10 bases, with 11 bases between. The CDR3: CASSPYGGSPLHF. CDR3 nucleotides: TGTGCCAGCAGCCCTTATGGGGGATCACCCCTCCACTTT.

This rearrangement joins TRBV10-3 to TRBJ2-5, with a weak D call TRBD2 (5 bases). V lost 11 bases and J lost 3, with 13 bases in between. The CDR3 spans 12 residues. CDR1 is ENHRY and CDR2 is SYGVKD in the germline V gene. CDR3 amino acids: CAVSRGKETQYF. In DNA, the CDR3 is TGTGCCGTTAGCCGGGGAAAAGAGACCCAGTACTTC.

J is TRBJ2-5 and V is TRBV19; 9 bases are a match to TRBD2. The J segment lost 1 base and the V segment lost 3 bases, leaving 6 bases of the junction unmatched. The germline V gene has CDR1 LNHDA and CDR2 SQIVND (reference sequence). CDR3 length: 16 residues. The CDR3 sequence: CASSMRAGGVQETQYF. In DNA form, the CDR3 reads TGTGCCAGTAGTATGCGGGCGGGGGGGGTCCAAGAGACCCAGTACTTC. Full variable domain (outside the CDR3, taken from reference TRBV19 and TRBJ2-5): DGGITQSPKYLFRKEGQNVTLSCEQNLNHDAMYWYRQDPGQGLRLIYYSQIVNDFQKGDIAEGYSVSREKKESFPLTVTSAQKNPTAFYLCASSMRAGGVQETQYFGPGTRLLVL.

This clone occurred many times. V gene TRBV7-9 combines with J gene TRBJ1-3, with TRBD1 matching over 10 bases. The trim removed 1 base at V and 3 bases at J, leaving 6 bases unmatched. This CDR3 is built from 17 residues. Germline CDR1 is SEHNR and CDR2 is FQNEAQ (reference sequence). The CDR3 bases are TGTGCCAGCAGCTTAGGGCCCGGGACAGGGGATGGAAACACCATATATTTT. It is translated as CASSLGPGTGDGNTIYF.

V and J are TRBV7-9 and TRBJ1-3; D call uncertain. V gave up 7 bases and J gave up 1 base, with 5 bases separating them. This CDR3 region has 12 residues. The germline V gene has CDR1 SEHNR and CDR2 FQNEAQ (reference sequence). CDR3 region: CASISSGNTIYF. The CDR3 DNA sequence: TGTGCCAGCATCAGTTCTGGAAACACCATATATTTT. The whole variable domain, filled in from reference TRBV7-9 and TRBJ1-3, reads DTGVSQNPRHKITKRGQNVTFRCDPISEHNRLYWYRQTLGQGPEFLTYFQNEAQLEKSRLLSDRFSAERPKGSFSTLEIQRTEQGDSAMYLCASISSGNTIYFGEGSWLTVV.

The chain uses TRBV4-1 and TRBJ1-1; 9 bases align to TRBD1. The ends lost 6 bases at V and 2 bases at J; junction bases unmatched: 16. CDR1 is MGHRA and CDR2 is YSYEKL in the germline V gene. The CDR3 contains 18 residues. This chain's CDR3 is CASSRTYRGPGRNTEAFF. The CDR3, as DNA: TGCGCCAGCAGTCGGACTTACAGGGGGCCGGGAAGAAACACTGAAGCTTTCTTT.

The V call is TRBV4-3, the J call TRBJ1-1, with D hard to call. This CDR3 has 14 amino acids. Germline V lookup: CDR1 LGHNA, CDR2 YSLEER. V lost 1 base and J 3 bases, leaving 9 bases between the germline ends. The CDR3 here is CASSQGGRDTEAFF. CDR3 in DNA: TGCGCCAGCAGCCAAGGCGGAAGGGACACTGAAGCTTTCTTT.

Note on this clone: Germline and junction disagree at one end, which may indicate a read error. The rearrangement uses TRBV4-1 and TRBJ1-2; TRBD1 is a possible D gene (5 bases). The CDR3 loop spans 15 amino acids. Germline CDR1 and CDR2: MGHRA and YSYEKL. As DNA, the CDR3 is TGCGCCAGCAGCCTATTCACAGGAATCAACTACGGCTACACCTTC. Amino acids: CASSLFTGINYGYTF.

The chain has TRBV20-1 and TRBJ1-1, with a possible D match to TRBD1 (6 bases). V lost 3 bases and J 1 base, leaving 9 bases between the germline ends. Germline CDR1 reads DFQATT; CDR2 reads SNEGSKA (reference sequence). This CDR3 region has 13 residues. For the CDR3, the DNA is TGCAGTGCTAGTCGGGACACGAACACTGAAGCTTTCTTT. Its protein product is CSASRDTNTEAFF.

This chain links TRBV5-1 with TRBJ1-1, with a tentative D call TRBD1 (6 bases). From germline, CDR1 is SGHRS and CDR2 YFSETQ. The CDR3 length is 15 residues. V was clipped by 4 bases and J by 4 bases, with 17 bases between them. CDR3 in DNA: TGCGCCAGCAGCCGGCCCGAACAGGGTACCACTGAAGCTTTCTTT. Its translation: CASSRPEQGTTEAFF.

In this sample, this clone turned up once. The chain uses TRBV5-5 and TRBJ2-1, with 9 bases aligning to TRBD1. CDR3 length: 15 amino acids. Germline CDR1 is SGHKS and CDR2 is YYEKEE (reference sequence). V lost 5 bases, J lost 3 bases, and 6 bases stayed unmatched. The CDR3 spells CASSSDRGGYNEQFF. The CDR3 DNA sequence: TGTGCCAGCAGTTCCGACAGGGGGGGCTACAATGAGCAGTTCTTC.

The chain combines TRBV6-5 with TRBJ1-5, with 9 bases identical to TRBD1. Unmatched junction bases numbered 5, after V lost 0 bases and J lost 5 bases. The CDR3 loop spans 16 amino acids. Germline V CDR1 and CDR2: MNHEY, SVGAGI. The CDR3 region has the DNA TGTGCCAGCAGTTACTCCGGGACAGGGAATGATCAGCCCCAGCATTTT. The encoded protein is CASSYSGTGNDQPQHF.